Below, 7 T cell receptor beta chains from the same sample are listed, as sequenced in a study of control samples from healthy donors and cancer patients. Produced via immunoSEQ multiplex PCR; TCRdb's table is partial and in-frame only. The table records roughly 100,000 clones, about four fifths of them present only once. The sample was blood. The receptors shown here come from a woman aged 50 to 60 in good health.

The chain has TRBV5-1 and TRBJ2-3; D not certain. Germline V gene sequence: CDR1 SGHRS, CDR2 YFSETQ. Trimming pared 0 bases from V and 1 base from J, leaving 9 bases between. There are 15 residues in the CDR3. In nucleotides, the CDR3 is TGCGCCAGCAGCTTGGAGGATGGGGGCACAGATACGCAGTATTTT. Its protein is CASSLEDGGTDTQYF.

This clone was counted once. The rearrangement uses TRBV6-2 or TRBV6-3 and TRBJ1-5; 11 bases fit TRBD1. V dropped 1 base and J dropped 4; count of bases not matched to a gene: 3. CDR1 MNHEY and CDR2 SVGEGT come from the germline V gene. The CDR3 extends over 16 amino acids. The CDR3 bases are TGTGCCAGCAGTTACTATGGACAGGGGGCGAATCAGCCCCAGCATTTT. As protein: CASSYYGQGANQPQHF.

There are a few counts of this clone. The gene calls are TRBV28 and TRBJ1-6; TRBD1 matches at 7 bases. The V gene end was trimmed by 8 bases and the J gene end by 8 bases; junction bases not matched to a gene: 12. CDR1 MDHEN and CDR2 SYDVKM come from the germline V gene. CDR3 size: 15 residues. This CDR3 is CASRLQGVVDSPLHF. The CDR3 nucleotides read TGTGCCAGCCGCCTTCAGGGGGTGGTCGATTCACCCCTCCACTTT.

The chain links TRBV4-2 to TRBJ1-3, with no clear D. Trimming took 0 bases from V and 0 from J, leaving 9 bases between them. This CDR3 is 16 amino acids long. Germline CDR1 and CDR2: LGHNA and YNFKEQ. CDR3 sequence: CASSQELGGSGNTIYF. CDR3 nucleotide sequence: TGTGCCAGCAGCCAAGAGCTAGGAGGCTCTGGAAACACCATATATTTT.

The chain joins TRBV7-3 to TRBJ1-2; 7 nucleotides align to TRBD1. The V gene end was trimmed by 0 bases and the J gene end by 4 bases; junction bases not matched to a gene: 2. Germline CDR1 reads SGHTA; CDR2 reads FQGTGA. There are 14 residues in the CDR3. The CDR3 here is CASSLTGTAYGYTF. Written as DNA, the CDR3 is TGTGCCAGCAGCTTAACTGGGACAGCCTATGGCTACACCTTC.

The CDR3 DNA reads TGTGCCAGCACCCCCAAAGCAGGGGAGGTCGGCGAGCAGTACTTC. It specifies CASTPKAGEVGEQYF. The chain employs TRBV11-1 and TRBJ2-7, with D perhaps being TRBD1 or TRBD2 (6 bases each). In germline, CDR1 is SGHAT, CDR2 FQDESV (reference sequence). The CDR3 is 15 residues long. The V end was cut by 7 bases, the J end by 6 bases, with 22 bases between.

This chain joins TRBV10-3 and TRBJ1-5; D ambiguous. CDR1 is ENHRY, CDR2 SYGVKD, per germline. The CDR3 is made up of 15 amino acids. The germline V and J ends were trimmed by 3 bases and 1 base, with 10 bases remaining between them. Here the CDR3 reads CAISDWGLSNQPQHF. DNA of the CDR3: TGTGCCATCAGTGATTGGGGTTTAAGCAATCAGCCCCAGCATTTT.